Presented here are 5 T cell receptor beta chains from one specimen sequenced in a study of blood T cell repertoires in COVID-19. Method: immunoSEQ multiplex PCR; TCRdb's copy keeps in-frame clones and lacks some. The sample has some 220,000 clones; 82% are singletons. The sequenced sample was peripheral blood. Every receptor here comes from a woman aged 65 to 85 with COVID-19, enrolled during active disease.

V and J are TRBV28 and TRBJ1-5; a possible D gene is TRBD1 (6 bases). This CDR3 is 16 amino acids long. Germline V CDR1 and CDR2: MDHEN, SYDVKM. Trimming cost V 3 bases and J 0 bases, with 12 bases left between them. CDR3 in amino acids: CASSLTGFVSNQPQHF. The CDR3 coding sequence is TGTGCCAGCAGTTTGACAGGCTTCGTTAGCAATCAGCCCCAGCATTTT.

This clone was seen once. The chain is built from TRBV5-1 and TRBJ1-1; 7 bases are a match to TRBD1. CDR1 and CDR2 from the germline V gene are SGHRS and YFSETQ. V lost 0 bases, J lost 1 base, and 0 bases stayed unmatched. The CDR3 runs to 14 residues. The CDR3 sequence is CASSLGTGNTEAFF. In nucleotides, the CDR3 is TGCGCCAGCAGCTTGGGGACAGGGAACACTGAAGCTTTCTTT.

This clone was seen a few times. The V and J genes are TRBV19 and TRBJ2-3; 8 bases fit TRBD2. The CDR3 is made up of 15 amino acids. After removal of 3 bases from V and 1 base from J, the junction contained 3 bases not matched to a gene. Germline CDR1 LNHDA, CDR2 SQIVND (reference sequence). The CDR3 sequence: CASSIRREGTDTQYF. CDR3 nucleotides: TGTGCCAGTAGTATTCGGCGGGAGGGCACAGATACGCAGTATTTT. The full variable domain, rest sourced from reference TRBV19 and TRBJ2-3, is DGGITQSPKYLFRKEGQNVTLSCEQNLNHDAMYWYRQDPGQGLRLIYYSQIVNDFQKGDIAEGYSVSREKKESFPLTVTSAQKNPTAFYLCASSIRREGTDTQYFGPGTRLTVL.

This clone was seen more than once but under ten times. This chain uses TRBV19 with TRBJ2-5; 8 nucleotides line up with TRBD2. Germline loops: CDR1 LNHDA, CDR2 SQIVND (reference sequence). V dropped 6 bases and J dropped 5; count of bases not matched to a gene: 8. This CDR3 comprises 14 residues. CDR3 amino acids: CASSPPGGRETQYF. The CDR3 DNA reads TGTGCCAGTAGCCCTCCGGGAGGGCGGGAGACCCAGTACTTC.

The genes are TRBV24-1 and TRBJ2-2; the match to TRBD1 covers 8 bases. Germline V gene sequence: CDR1 KGHDR, CDR2 SFDVKD. The V segment lost 9 bases and the J segment 5 bases; nucleotides outside the gene matches: 1. The CDR3 spans 12 residues. The chain's CDR3 is CATGQGTGELFF. As DNA, the CDR3 is TGTGCCACCGGACAGGGAACCGGGGAGCTGTTTTTT.